This is a list of T cell receptor beta chains from one sample in a study of T-cell memory formation after mild COVID-19. Using its own MiXCR run on the 5' RACE reads, TCRdb lists one record per CDR3 protein. The sample contains hundreds of thousands of distinct CDR3 sequences, approximately 20% of which appear only once. The specimen sequenced was PBMCs or a T cell subset sorted from them (not recorded which). The receptors shown here come from an adult woman who had mild COVID-19 (a few samples of this study predate the infection). Cell type and time point are not known. The CDR3 runs from the conserved cysteine through the conserved F or W. D genes are given only for firm matches. Clone size, where shown, is once, few, many, or a class for clones that have expanded.

CDR3 protein,CDR3 DNA,J gene,V gene,D gene,clone size
CASRSTGLNYGYTF,TGTGCCAGCAGATCAACAGGGTTGAACTATGGCTACACCTTC,TRBJ1-2,TRBV12-3/TRBV12-4,-,-
CASSVDRTGMNTEAFF,TGTGCCAGCAGCGTAGACCGGACAGGGATGAACACTGAAGCTTTCTTT,TRBJ1-1,TRBV7-6,TRBD1,-
CASSQVLTGREQYF,TGCGCCAGCAGCCAGGTTTTGACAGGGCGCGAGCAGTACTTC,TRBJ2-7,TRBV5-1,TRBD1,few
CASSADTNQPQHF,TGTGCCAGTAGTGCCGACACTAATCAGCCCCAGCATTTT,TRBJ1-5,TRBV19,-,few
CASSRDMNTEAFF,TGTGCCAGCAGCCGAGACATGAACACTGAAGCTTTCTTT,TRBJ1-1,TRBV5-4,-,-
CSAKGNSPLHF,TGCAGTGCTAAAGGGAATTCACCCCTCCACTTT,TRBJ1-6,TRBV20-1,-,-
CASSVTGIGQETQYF,TGTGCCAGCAGCGTAACAGGGATTGGCCAAGAGACCCAGTACTTC,TRBJ2-5,TRBV9,-,-
CASSSLPRGEQFF,TGTGCCAGTAGTAGCCTCCCTCGTGGTGAGCAGTTCTTC,TRBJ2-1,TRBV19,-,-
CAWSTGTGGATNEKLFF,TGTGCCTGGAGTACCGGGACAGGGGGAGCAACTAATGAAAAACTGTTTTTT,TRBJ1-4,TRBV30,TRBD1,-
CASSIPGPHSGNTIYF,TGTGCCAGCAGCATTCCGGGACCCCACTCTGGAAACACCATATATTTT,TRBJ1-3,TRBV21-1,-,-
CSVAFGTRGHEQYF,TGCAGCGTTGCCTTTGGGACTAGGGGACACGAGCAGTACTTC,TRBJ2-7,TRBV29-1,TRBD2,-
CSASLPGSGGQYF,TGCAGTGCTAGTCTCCCGGGATCTGGGGGGCAGTACTTC,TRBJ2-7,TRBV20-1,-,-
CASSPGLAAYNEQFF,TGTGCCAGCAGCCCCGGACTAGCGGCCTACAATGAGCAGTTCTTC,TRBJ2-1,TRBV3-1,TRBD2,-
CASSSTSSSYNEQFF,TGTGCCAGCAGCTCAACTAGTTCGTCCTACAATGAGCAGTTCTTC,TRBJ2-1,TRBV9,-,-
CASSPQGGADTQYF,TGTGCCAGCAGCCCCCAGGGGGGCGCAGATACGCAGTATTTT,TRBJ2-3,TRBV7-2,-,-
CASSWTSISNEQFF,TGTGCCAGCAGCTGGACTAGTATTTCCAATGAGCAGTTCTTC,TRBJ2-1,TRBV7-2,TRBD2,-
CSVHRDHTDTQYF,TGCAGCGTTCATCGGGACCACACAGATACGCAGTATTTT,TRBJ2-3,TRBV29-1,-,-
CASSLGGGAFF,TGTGCCAGCAGTTTAGGTGGGGGAGCTTTCTTT,TRBJ1-1,TRBV12-3/TRBV12-4,-,-
CASSQELSGTGETQYF,TGCGCCAGCAGCCAAGAGCTATCCGGGACAGGAGAGACCCAGTACTTC,TRBJ2-5,TRBV4-3,TRBD1,few
CASSYLSWAPSGPNYTQYF,TGTGCCAGCAGCTACCTCAGTTGGGCGCCTAGCGGGCCCAACTATACGCAGTATTTT,TRBJ2-3,TRBV7-8,TRBD2,-
CASSQDLGRGVVNEQFF,TGTGCCAGCAGCCAAGATCTGGGCAGGGGGGTGGTAAATGAGCAGTTCTTC,TRBJ2-1,TRBV14,-,few
CSVELLAGGAGELFF,TGCAGCGTTGAATTATTAGCGGGAGGGGCCGGGGAGCTGTTTTTT,TRBJ2-2,TRBV29-1,TRBD2,-
CASSVAGQGNEQFF,TGTGCCAGCAGCGTAGCGGGACAGGGGAATGAGCAGTTCTTC,TRBJ2-1,TRBV9,TRBD1,-
CASSQSEGTNEQFF,TGTGCCAGCAGCCAAAGTGAGGGCACGAATGAGCAGTTCTTC,TRBJ2-1,TRBV3-1,-,-
CASSFGLGYGYTF,TGTGCCAGCAGCTTCGGGCTCGGCTATGGCTACACCTTC,TRBJ1-2,TRBV7-2,-,-
CASSRSGLGETQYF,TGTGCCAGCAGCCGTTCGGGACTAGGAGAGACCCAGTACTTC,TRBJ2-5,TRBV7-3,TRBD2,-
CASSPLPSQGMVTEAFF,TGTGCCAGCTCACCCCTTCCCTCACAGGGAATGGTGACTGAAGCTTTCTTT,TRBJ1-1,TRBV18,-,-
CASSQDRAGLTDTQYF,TGTGCCAGCAGCCAAGATAGGGCGGGTCTTACAGATACGCAGTATTTT,TRBJ2-3,TRBV4-2,-,few
CASSQDGSSGNTIYF,TGTGCCAGCAGCCAAGACGGAAGCTCTGGAAACACCATATATTTT,TRBJ1-3,TRBV3-1,-,many
CASRLKADEQYF,TGTGCCAGCAGACTCAAGGCGGACGAGCAGTACTTC,TRBJ2-7,TRBV7-9,-,-
CATSDRLSNQPQHF,TGTGCCACCAGTGACAGATTAAGCAATCAGCCCCAGCATTTT,TRBJ1-5,TRBV24-1,-,-
CASSPRGEGYTF,TGTGCCAGCAGTCCGCGGGGGGAAGGCTACACCTTC,TRBJ1-2,TRBV12-3/TRBV12-4,-,-
CAWSRVNEQFF,TGTGCCTGGAGCAGGGTCAATGAGCAGTTCTTC,TRBJ2-1,TRBV30,-,-
CASSSPRTQYF,TGTGCCAGCAGCTCGCCGCGGACCCAGTACTTC,TRBJ2-5,TRBV7-9,-,few
CASSPFSGRASGDTQYF,TGTGCCAGCAGCCCCTTCAGCGGGAGGGCCTCGGGGGATACGCAGTATTTT,TRBJ2-3,TRBV3-1,TRBD2,-
CASSSRDRFYNEQFF,TGCGCCAGCAGCTCCCGGGACAGGTTCTACAATGAGCAGTTCTTC,TRBJ2-1,TRBV4-1,TRBD1,few
CASSLGWGYEQYF,TGTGCCAGCAGCTTAGGGTGGGGCTACGAGCAGTACTTC,TRBJ2-7,TRBV7-7,-,-
CASSQAGTEGSYERYF,TGCGCCAGCAGCCAAGCCGGGACTGAAGGCTCCTACGAGCGGTACTTC,TRBJ2-7,TRBV4-1,-,-
CASGLTGGISYTF,TGTGCCAGCGGCCTGACAGGGGGCATTAGCTACACCTTC,TRBJ1-2,TRBV5-6,TRBD1,few
CSARVYGARTYEQYF,TGCAGTGCTAGAGTTTATGGCGCCCGAACCTACGAGCAGTACTTC,TRBJ2-7,TRBV20-1,-,-
CASSRGQLLTGELFF,TGTGCCAGCAGCCGGGGACAGCTTCTCACCGGGGAGCTGTTTTTT,TRBJ2-2,TRBV6-5,TRBD1,-
CASSLGGSHTEAFF,TGTGCCAGCAGCTTAGGGGGCAGCCACACTGAAGCTTTCTTT,TRBJ1-1,TRBV7-9,-,-
CASSPTGVYYGYTF,TGTGCCAGCAGCCCAACAGGGGTCTACTATGGCTACACCTTC,TRBJ1-2,TRBV7-2,TRBD1,few
CASSQGPSSYEQYF,TGCGCCAGCAGCCAAGGTCCCAGCTCCTACGAGCAGTACTTC,TRBJ2-7,TRBV4-3,-,many
CASSSSASSTDTQYF,TGTGCCAGCAGTTCTAGCGCATCAAGCACAGATACGCAGTATTTT,TRBJ2-3,TRBV9,-,-
CASSSVMVQGGGHLTQYF,TGTGCCAGCAGCTCCGTAATGGTGCAGGGCGGGGGGCACCTAACCCAGTACTTC,TRBJ2-5,TRBV7-6,TRBD2,few
CASSLGTRSGGETQYF,TGTGCTAGCAGCTTAGGCACCAGAAGCGGGGGGGAGACCCAGTACTTC,TRBJ2-5,TRBV7-7,TRBD2,-
CATSSGVTDSPLHF,TGTGCCACCAGCAGTGGGGTAACCGATTCACCCCTCCACTTT,TRBJ1-6,TRBV15,-,-
CASSVSGGDTEAFF,TGTGCCAGCAGCGTTTCGGGTGGAGACACTGAAGCTTTCTTT,TRBJ1-1,TRBV9,-,few
CASSSSSGASTDTQYF,TGTGCCAGCAGCAGCAGTTCGGGGGCAAGCACAGATACGCAGTATTTT,TRBJ2-3,TRBV7-8,-,-
CASRGLDYGYTF,TGCGCCAGCAGGGGCCTAGACTATGGCTACACCTTC,TRBJ1-2,TRBV4-1,-,many
CASSYHGLAHQDQYF,TGTGCCAGCAGCTACCATGGACTAGCCCATCAAGACCAGTACTTC,TRBJ2-5,TRBV6-2/TRBV6-3,TRBD2,-
CASSLSQTYEQYF,TGTGCCAGTAGTTTGTCACAAACCTACGAGCAGTACTTC,TRBJ2-7,TRBV19,-,-
CASSQDPSQVRSDTQYF,TGCGCCAGCAGCCAAGATCCGTCCCAGGTCCGATCAGATACGCAGTATTTT,TRBJ2-3,TRBV4-1,-,-